This T cell receptor beta chain stems from a study of blood T cell repertoires in COVID-19. Study-wide context: The analysed material was cDNA or gDNA that came from T cells, B-cell-depleted T cells, or PBMCs.

Repertoires were generated with immunoSEQ multiplex PCR, while TCRdb's copy carries only in-frame clones and drops some. This table has some 130,000 clones, approximately 74% appearing once. This receptor was obtained from a woman in her sixties or seventies with acute or convalescent COVID-19. Sequenced material: peripheral blood.

CDR3 sequence (DNA): TGTGCCAGCAGTTTTAAGCTTGGGACAGTCCTCGGCTACACCTTC. This gives the protein CASSFKLGTVLGYTF. The chain uses TRBV28 and TRBJ1-2; 7 positions match TRBD1. After removal of 3 bases from V and 8 bases from J, the junction contained 12 bases not matched to a gene. Germline V gene data show CDR1 as MDHEN and CDR2 as SYDVKM. The CDR3 runs 15 residues.